This T cell receptor (beta chain) appears in the sequencing data of a study of blood T cell repertoires in COVID-19 (dated by TCRdb to the early 2020s). About the investigation overall: Collaborator samples came from the United States, Italy and Spain and covered acute and convalescent phases of COVID-19. The prospective study material was composed of cDNA or gDNA derived from T cells, B-cell-depleted T cells, or PBMCs. Deeply sampled blood TCRbeta repertoires from subjects exposed to, actively infected with, or recovered from COVID-19 were included in the dataset. The repertoires were released in a freely available public database meant as a resource for research on the immune response to SARS-CoV-2. Samples came from the ongoing ImmuneRACE study (first 160 participants) plus 1,254 subjects from 6 global collaborators. The sample metadata nearly always contained a de-identified subject ID, COVID-19 status, age in years and sex. Where available, HLA class I and class II types were taken from metadata supplied by the sample provider and were not determined by assay-based typing.

The full study reports these points: The amount of clinical and demographic metadata varied by source and participant and was provided uncurated.

About this clone: What antigen it recognizes has not been identified. No base-level quality is on record; no much larger clone is a single base apart.

One collaborating source in Seattle enrolled patients during active infection and followed them longitudinally through the course of disease. Collaborating institutions collected whole blood in K2EDTA tubes following their own protocols. For TCRbeta analysis, collaborators shipped samples as frozen whole blood, isolated PBMCs, or DNA extracted from either of those sample types. TCRbeta CDR3 regions were amplified from genomic DNA using the immunoSEQ Assay, a bias-controlled multiplex PCR. The original pipeline was this. The number of nucleated cells in each sample was estimated by amplification of reference gene primers within the assay. Sequence reads were collapsed and filtered to measure the absolute abundance of every unique TCRbeta CDR3 rearrangement. For each sample, productive Simpson clonality was calculated by taking the square root of Simpson's diversity index across productive rearrangements. TCRdb retrieved this table from immuneACCESS and kept in-frame rearrangements only. Not all clones are present; in checked studies, unresolved V genes account for under half, and no reason is known for the remainder. V, J and clone size derive from that table, while D and trimming were established from the DNA sequence. Here the sample has around 130,000 clones; about 83% occur a single time. The ten largest account for 8.5% to 9% of the sample.

This receptor was obtained from a man aged 25 to 40 with COVID-19, enrolled during active disease. The source material was peripheral blood.

The encoded CDR3 is CASSKTGNYGYTF. The base sequence is TGTGCCAGCAGTAAAACAGGGAACTATGGCTACACCTTC. The chain uses TRBV27 and TRBJ1-2; a weak D assignment points to TRBD1 (6 bases agree). The CDR3, cysteine through phenylalanine, is 13 amino acids long. Only the CDR3 portion is preserved as DNA: 39 bases, with reading frame beginning at the first base. In the germline V gene (reference sequence), CDR1 corresponds to MNHEY and CDR2 to SMNVEV. The V end loses 5 bases and the J end loses 2 bases, and a stretch of 9 bases separates them.